This T cell receptor beta chain derives from a study of CD8+ T cells in alopecia areata. In its sample, this clone ranks as medium-sized. The researchers isolated CD4+ and CD8+ T cells from PBMCs by sorting. Extracted RNA was reverse transcribed, and the resulting cDNA served as sequencing template. Assay used: immunoSEQ multiplex PCR; TCRdb lists only in-frame clones, some missing. This sample yields 150,000 to 200,000 clones, of which about 63% are seen a single time; about 1.7% belongs to the top ten. The receptor's source is a human donor with alopecia areata. The sample was CD4+ T cells sorted from blood, taken at week 0.

The CDR3 loop reads CASSARVHTGELFF. The CDR3 DNA follows: TGTGCCAGCAGCGCTAGGGTTCACACCGGGGAGCTGTTTTTT. The rearrangement uses TRBV7-2 and TRBJ2-2, with unresolved D. Germline-derived CDR1 and CDR2 are SGHTA and FQGNSA. V gave up 5 bases and J gave up 3 bases, with 10 bases separating them. The length of the CDR3 is 14 residues.